Listed here is a single T cell receptor (beta chain). The sample is drawn from a study of blood T cell repertoires in COVID-19. Assay: immunoSEQ multiplex PCR; the TCRdb copy retains only in-frame clones and omits some. This table holds approximately 170,000 clones, more than 65% found once. Germline assignment: CDR1 KGHSH and CDR2 LQKENI. V trimming: 1 base; J trimming: 0 bases; junction bases outside the gene matches: 3. The CDR3 totals 15 residues. The receptor was derived from an older man with active or convalescent COVID-19. V gene TRBV18 combines with J gene TRBJ2-7; 7 bases are a match to TRBD1. The sample was peripheral blood. This CDR3 reads CASSPLGTVSYEQYF. CDR3 coding DNA: TGTGCCAGCTCACCACTTGGGACAGTCTCCTACGAGCAGTACTTC. Together with reference TRBV18 and TRBJ2-7, the CDR3 gives the full variable domain: NAGVMQNPRHLVRRRGQEARLRCSPMKGHSHVYWYRQLPEEGLKFMVYLQKENIIDESGMPKERFSAEFPKEGPSILRIQQVVRGDSAAYFCASSPLGTVSYEQYFGPGTRLTVT.